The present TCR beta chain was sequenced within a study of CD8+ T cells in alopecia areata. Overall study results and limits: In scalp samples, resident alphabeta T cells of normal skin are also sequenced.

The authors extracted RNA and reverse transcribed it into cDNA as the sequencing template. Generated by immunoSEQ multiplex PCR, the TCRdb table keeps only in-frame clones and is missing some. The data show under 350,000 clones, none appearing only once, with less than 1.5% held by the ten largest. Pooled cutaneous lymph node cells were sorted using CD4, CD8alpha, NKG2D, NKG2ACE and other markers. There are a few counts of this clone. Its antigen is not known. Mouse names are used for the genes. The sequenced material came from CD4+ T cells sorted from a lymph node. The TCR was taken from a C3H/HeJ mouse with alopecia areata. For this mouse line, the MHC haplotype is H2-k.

This chain's CDR3 is CASSILGTGYAEQFF. The CDR3 bases that were read are TGTGCCAGCAGTATCCTTGGGACAGGGTATGCT. The chain is built from TRBV19 and TRBJ2-1; 9 nucleotides agree with TRBD1. The CDR3 extends 4 residues past the end of the read, so its final part is completed from the germline J gene. After removal of 2 bases from V and 4 bases from J, the junction contained 4 bases not matched to a gene. Germline loops: CDR1 FNHDT, CDR2 SITEND (reference sequence). This CDR3 region has 15 residues.